This T cell receptor (beta chain) was identified in a study of blood T cell repertoires in COVID-19 (dated by TCRdb to 2018 to 2021). For the wider study: Collaborator samples came from the United States, Italy and Spain and covered acute and convalescent phases of COVID-19. The prospective study material was composed of cDNA or gDNA derived from T cells, B-cell-depleted T cells, or PBMCs. Nearly every sample came with metadata listing a de-identified subject ID, COVID-19 status, age in years and sex. The repertoires were released in a freely available public database meant as a resource for research on the immune response to SARS-CoV-2. Subjects who had been exposed to COVID-19, were actively infected with it, or had recovered from it provided the deeply sampled blood TCRbeta repertoires that made up the dataset. Samples came from the ongoing ImmuneRACE study (first 160 participants) plus 1,254 subjects from 6 global collaborators. HLA class I and class II types, where available, came from metadata supplied by the sample provider rather than from assay-based typing. What the study reported, not specific to this receptor: Clinical and demographic metadata were provided uncurated, with the amount varying by source and participant.

TCRbeta CDR3 regions were amplified from genomic DNA using the immunoSEQ Assay, a bias-controlled multiplex PCR. The published analysis was carried out like this. Nucleated cell counts per sample were estimated from amplification of reference gene primers within the assay. To quantify the absolute abundance of each unique TCRbeta CDR3 rearrangement, sequence reads were collapsed and filtered. For each sample, productive Simpson clonality was calculated by taking the square root of Simpson's diversity index across productive rearrangements. TCRdb provides this immuneACCESS table in a form limited to in-frame rearrangements. Some clones are lacking; in checked studies, under half of them reflect an unresolved V gene, and why the rest are absent is not known. V, J and clone size derive from that table, while D and trimming were established from the DNA sequence. The sample yields about 170,000 clones; around four fifths were counted once. The top ten clonotypes cover 7.5% to 10% of the sample.

To note about this clone: The specificity of this receptor is unknown. No per-base quality is available; no much larger clone lies one base away.

One collaborating source in Seattle enrolled patients while the patients were actively infected and followed the patients over time throughout the course of disease. The collaborating institutions used their own protocols to collect whole blood in K2EDTA tubes. For TCRbeta analysis, collaborator samples were shipped as frozen whole blood, as isolated PBMCs, or as DNA extracted from either sample type. The germline V gene supplies CDR1 SNHLY and CDR2 FYNNEI. From the cysteine up to the phenylalanine, the CDR3 has a length of 13 residues. The read is trimmed to its CDR3 DNA, 39 bases read in frame from base 1. V and J are truncated by 8 bases and 7 bases respectively, leaving an intervening sequence of 17 bases.

This sequence originates from a woman aged 80 or over with COVID-19, enrolled during active disease. Sequencing input: peripheral blood. This sequence uses TRBV2 and TRBJ1-2; a tentative D call is TRBD1 (6 bases match). The nucleotides read TGTGCCAGCCAAACAGGGATGATGGGTGGCTACACCTTC. This is translated as CASQTGMMGGYTF.